This T cell receptor beta chain was sequenced for a study of cytomegalovirus exposure and HLA in healthy donors. The PCR had 60 Vbeta and 13 Jbeta primers. The method was immunoSEQ multiplex PCR; TCRdb's version includes in-frame clones alone and lacks a portion of them. The sample consists of about 160,000 clones, 60% to 85% of them appearing once. This TCR derives from a woman aged 40-49 years in good health and CMV-seronegative. Specimen: PBMCs.

CDR3 loop: CASTSGTEAFF. The CDR3 DNA reads as TGTGCCAGCACGAGCGGGACTGAAGCTTTCTTT. The V and J genes are TRBV6-4 and TRBJ1-1; no reliable D call. Germline CDR1 and CDR2: MRHNA and SNTAGT. The CDR3 runs 11 residues. V dropped 7 bases and J dropped 5 bases, with 8 bases sitting between them.